This is a list of T cell receptor beta chains from one sample in a study of blood T cell repertoires in COVID-19. Method: immunoSEQ multiplex PCR; TCRdb's copy keeps in-frame clones and lacks some. The repertoire holds 350,000 to 450,000 clones, around 87% seen once, with about 3% in the top ten. Sequencing was performed on peripheral blood. Every receptor here comes from a human donor in a cohort sampled during active COVID-19. Each CDR3 is given with its conserved first and last residue. The order of the fields is CDR3 protein, V gene.

CSVEPGQGGETQYF	TRBV29-1
CASSDSAGAEQYF	TRBV6-4
CASSHTSGGLNEQFF	TRBV6-5
CASSSQGAGELFF	TRBV7-3
CASSPTAGVGTQYF	TRBV7-9
CASSQLGQGNSPLHF	TRBV27
CASSDRDRLPNTEAFF	TRBV28
CASSPILAGGPDTQYF	TRBV18
CASSLVGLAVSTDTQYF	TRBV5-6
CASSAPETGKETQYF	TRBV9
CATSDSSGEVSNYGYTF	TRBV24-1
CASSLDSNYGYTF	TRBV5-1
CASSLTGSRSYNSPLHF	TRBV27
CASREDTYTDTQYF	TRBV2
CASSQHRAGAGELFF	TRBV3-1/TRBV3-2
CAWSVLASGAGRETQYF	TRBV30
CASSLEGRTDTQYF	TRBV7-7
CASSKGGGSHEQYF	TRBV21-1
CASNRRQGLVGTYNEQFF	TRBV2
CASSPSDRGSQNYGYTF	TRBV18
CASSWTSGRVLETQYF	TRBV28
CASSLYRENYGYTF	TRBV28
CASSLGNRDYEQYF	TRBV11-2
CASSLEGPGANVLTF	TRBV5-1
CASSIGSGSTYEQYF	TRBV19
CASRKTGTDYNEQFF	TRBV6-5
CASTQGARQPQHF	TRBV19
CASSPRTGGNEKLFF	TRBV6-5
CASSFMGGSETQYF	TRBV11-2
CASSIEDSLGDTQYF	TRBV19
CSASDEGLGQPQHF	TRBV20-1
CASRDQGAEGYTF	TRBV19
CASSGQDYGYTF	TRBV2
CATSDPAGVAGGGQFF	TRBV24-1
CASSESRAATGELFF	TRBV25-1
CASKEGYEQYF	TRBV2
CASSQDLAGGYGYTF	TRBV3-1/TRBV3-2
CASSPTTSGGTITYEQYF	TRBV5-4
CASSEAWRAGGYGYTF	TRBV6-1
CASSGDLNQPQHF	TRBV7-9
CASSYGRGVITEAFF	TRBV6-5
CAWSVWGREQFF	TRBV30
CASSLKGPRDYPSHSTDTQYF	TRBV7-3
CASSYEPPTHNSPLHF	TRBV6-6
CSARETLGYTF	TRBV20-1
CASSPVRRDGANQPQHF	TRBV5-5